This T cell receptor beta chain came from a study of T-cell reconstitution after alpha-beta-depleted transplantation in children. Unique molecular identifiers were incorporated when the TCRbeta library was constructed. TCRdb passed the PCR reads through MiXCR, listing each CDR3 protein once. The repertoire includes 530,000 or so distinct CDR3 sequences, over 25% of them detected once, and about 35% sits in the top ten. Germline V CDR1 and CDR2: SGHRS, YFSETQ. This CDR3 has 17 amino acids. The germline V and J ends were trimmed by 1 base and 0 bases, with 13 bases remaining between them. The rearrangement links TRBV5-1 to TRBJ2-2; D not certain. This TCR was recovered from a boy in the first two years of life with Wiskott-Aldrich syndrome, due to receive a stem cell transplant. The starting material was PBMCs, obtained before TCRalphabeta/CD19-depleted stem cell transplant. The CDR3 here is CASSLLGRLSNTGELFF. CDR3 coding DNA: TGCGCCAGCAGCTTGTTAGGCCGCCTGTCGAACACCGGGGAGCTGTTTTTT.